This T cell receptor beta chain was captured in a study of identical twins. Each CDR3 protein gets one entry after TCRdb re-called the 5' RACE reads with MiXCR. The data contain about 700,000 distinct CDR3 sequences, roughly 6% of them singletons. There are 14 residues in the CDR3. Germline V lookup: CDR1 SGHRS, CDR2 YFSETQ. The J segment lost 6 bases and the V segment lost 4 bases, leaving 10 bases of the junction unmatched. In its sample, this clonotype was seen many times. The receptor was isolated from a man between 18 and 35 years old in good health. The chain is built from TRBV5-1 and TRBJ2-7; TRBD2 aligns across 7 bases. The sequencing sample was made of naive T cells sorted from blood. The CDR3 sequence is CASSISGLEGEQYV. The CDR3 coding sequence is TGCGCCAGCAGCATCTCCGGACTAGAGGGCGAGCAGTACGTC.